The rows below give T cell receptor beta chains drawn from one sample of a study of cytomegalovirus exposure and HLA in healthy donors. Sequenced by immunoSEQ multiplex PCR; TCRdb stores in-frame clones only, minus some. The table records some 190,000 clones, about 80% of them present only once. The sequenced sample was PBMCs. Receptor source: a man aged 18 to 29 in good health and CMV-seronegative. Each CDR3 is given with its conserved first and last residue. Fields, in order: V gene, clone size, J gene, D gene, CDR3 DNA, CDR3 protein. D genes are given only for firm matches. Clone size is given for some rows only: seen once, a few or many times, or a class if the clone is expanded.

V: TRBV7-9
size: once
J: TRBJ2-5
D: TRBD2
DNA: TGTGCCAGCAGCAGAGGACTAGCGGCGATCCAAGAGACCCAGTACTTC
CDR3: CASSRGLAAIQETQYF

V: TRBV5-1
size: .
J: TRBJ1-1
D: .
DNA: TGCGCCAGCAGCTTTTACCCCGGGACATTGGTAAACACTGAAGCTTTCTTT
CDR3: CASSFYPGTLVNTEAFF

V: TRBV6-1
size: .
J: TRBJ1-1
D: TRBD1
DNA: TGTGACAGCAGCAGCCGAGACAGGGCCTCTGAAGCTTTCTTT
CDR3: CDSSSRDRASEAFF

V: TRBV2
size: .
J: TRBJ1-5
D: .
DNA: TGTGCCAGCGGAAGGCGGGAGTCAGCTCAGCCCCAGCATTTT
CDR3: CASGRRESAQPQHF

V: TRBV5-7
size: .
J: TRBJ2-7
D: .
DNA: TGTGCCAGCAGCTTTCAGGGGCGTTTGTGCGAGCAGTACTTC
CDR3: CASSFQGRLCEQYF

V: TRBV19
size: .
J: TRBJ1-5
D: .
DNA: TGTGCCAGTATCGATCGGGGATATAGCAATCAGCCCCAGCATTTT
CDR3: CASIDRGYSNQPQHF

V: TRBV7-2
size: .
J: TRBJ1-5
D: .
DNA: TGTGCCAGCAGCTCGGGTACTAGTCAGCCCCAGCATTTT
CDR3: CASSSGTSQPQHF

V: TRBV2
size: .
J: TRBJ2-7
D: TRBD2
DNA: TGTGCCACCAGACTAGCGGGGGAGTACGAGCAGTACTTC
CDR3: CATRLAGEYEQYF

V: TRBV7-6
size: .
J: TRBJ2-7
D: TRBD1
DNA: TGTGCCAGCAGCCAGCCGGGACAGCCCTACGAGCAGTACTTC
CDR3: CASSQPGQPYEQYF

V: TRBV7-2
size: .
J: TRBJ2-2
D: .
DNA: TGTGCCAGCAGCTTAGAAGCTTTCACCGGGGAGCTGTTTTTT
CDR3: CASSLEAFTGELFF

V: TRBV25-1
size: .
J: TRBJ2-1
D: .
DNA: TGTGCCAGCAGTGGCTCGCTCTCGAGCTCCTACAATGAGCAGTTCTTC
CDR3: CASSGSLSSSYNEQFF

V: TRBV19
size: few
J: TRBJ1-4
D: TRBD1
DNA: TGTGCCAGTACTCCGGGACAGGGATATCATGAAAAACTGTTTTTT
CDR3: CASTPGQGYHEKLFF

V: TRBV30
size: few
J: TRBJ1-2
D: .
DNA: TGTGCCTCAAAACTTCCCGGAGCTAATTATGGCTACACCTTC
CDR3: CASKLPGANYGYTF

V: TRBV19
size: .
J: TRBJ2-6
D: TRBD2
DNA: TGTGCCAGTAAAGGGCGGGAGGGCTTAGGTGGGGCCAACGTCCTGACTTTC
CDR3: CASKGREGLGGANVLTF

V: TRBV19
size: .
J: TRBJ1-5
D: .
DNA: TGTGCCAGTAGCCGGGGGAGCAATCAGCCCCAGCATTTT
CDR3: CASSRGSNQPQHF

V: TRBV5-8
size: .
J: TRBJ2-3
D: .
DNA: TGTGCCAGCAGCCTAAACGTTGGCGGAGTAGATACGCAGTATTTT
CDR3: CASSLNVGGVDTQYF

V: TRBV30
size: few
J: TRBJ2-5
D: .
DNA: TGTGCCTGGAGTTTGGTACAACAAGAGACCCAGTACTTC
CDR3: CAWSLVQQETQYF

V: TRBV11-2
size: .
J: TRBJ2-7
D: TRBD1
DNA: TGTGCCAGCAGCTTTACCCAGACAGGGGGCGGCGAGCAGTACTTC
CDR3: CASSFTQTGGGEQYF

V: TRBV7-9
size: .
J: TRBJ1-3
D: .
DNA: TGTGCCAGCAGCACCAGCTCTGGAAACACCATATATTTT
CDR3: CASSTSSGNTIYF

V: TRBV27
size: .
J: TRBJ1-5
D: TRBD1
DNA: TGTGCCAGCCGAGCGACGGGAACAGGGGCGGGGCAGCCCCAGCATTTT
CDR3: CASRATGTGAGQPQHF

V: TRBV19
size: .
J: TRBJ1-1
D: .
DNA: TGTGCCAGTAGTCTGGGCAGGGTCAACACTGAAGCTTTCTTT
CDR3: CASSLGRVNTEAFF

V: TRBV6-4
size: .
J: TRBJ2-3
D: TRBD2
DNA: TGTGCCAGTTCTGCGGGGGACACAGATACGCAGTATTTT
CDR3: CASSAGDTDTQYF

V: TRBV7-9
size: .
J: TRBJ2-3
D: TRBD1
DNA: TGTGCCAGCAGCAGCAAACAGGGGGGCATCACAGATACGCAGTATTTT
CDR3: CASSSKQGGITDTQYF

V: TRBV7-9
size: .
J: TRBJ1-2
D: TRBD1
DNA: TGTGCCAGCAGCTCGGACAGGCTGGCCCTTGGAGGCTACACCTTC
CDR3: CASSSDRLALGGYTF

V: TRBV4-3
size: .
J: TRBJ1-2
D: .
DNA: TGCGCCAGCAGCCAAGAACGGTATAGCTCCTTTTATGGCTACACCTTC
CDR3: CASSQERYSSFYGYTF

V: TRBV30
size: .
J: TRBJ2-7
D: .
DNA: TGTGCCTGGAGTGTGTGGGGGGAATACTACGAGCAGTACTTC
CDR3: CAWSVWGEYYEQYF

V: TRBV4-1
size: few
J: TRBJ1-4
D: .
DNA: TGCGCCAGCAGCCGCCGGGACTTCTATGCAACTAATGAAAAACTGTTTTTT
CDR3: CASSRRDFYATNEKLFF

V: TRBV29-1
size: .
J: TRBJ2-3
D: TRBD1
DNA: TGCAGCGCCGCCTCGGACAGGGGGTCAGATACGCAGTATTTT
CDR3: CSAASDRGSDTQYF

V: TRBV29-1
size: .
J: TRBJ1-3
D: TRBD1
DNA: TGCAGCGTTCCTCCCCCGGGGGACCCTGGGACAGGGGAAAACACCATATATTTT
CDR3: CSVPPPGDPGTGENTIYF

V: TRBV10-3
size: .
J: TRBJ1-2
D: TRBD1
DNA: TGTGCCACGCGCCGGGACAGCAACTATGGCTACACCTTC
CDR3: CATRRDSNYGYTF

V: TRBV4-3
size: once
J: TRBJ2-1
D: .
DNA: TGCGCCAGCAGCCAAGACACAGGGGCCCGGGGGACCAATGAGCAGTTCTTC
CDR3: CASSQDTGARGTNEQFF

V: TRBV19
size: .
J: TRBJ2-1
D: .
DNA: TGTGCCAGTAGTATAGATCGAGACAATGAGCAGTTCTTC
CDR3: CASSIDRDNEQFF

V: TRBV10-1
size: .
J: TRBJ2-7
D: .
DNA: TGCGGAGGAGAAAACACTAACGAGCAGTACTTC
CDR3: CGGENTNEQYF

V: TRBV18
size: .
J: TRBJ2-3
D: TRBD1
DNA: TGTGCCAGCTCACCATCTAAGACAGGGTCACAGTATTTT
CDR3: CASSPSKTGSQYF

V: TRBV19
size: .
J: TRBJ2-7
D: .
DNA: TGTGCCAGTAGTATGAACAGCTTCTACGAGCAGTACTTC
CDR3: CASSMNSFYEQYF

V: TRBV4-3
size: .
J: TRBJ2-3
D: TRBD2
DNA: TGCGCCAGCAGCCACGGGACTAGCGGGCCCCAAACGCAGTATTTT
CDR3: CASSHGTSGPQTQYF

V: TRBV4-3
size: few
J: TRBJ2-2
D: .
DNA: TGCGCCAGCAGCCAGACTAGACTAGTATCCACCGGGGAGCTGTTTTTT
CDR3: CASSQTRLVSTGELFF

V: TRBV29-1
size: .
J: TRBJ2-1
D: TRBD2
DNA: TGCAGCGTTGGACTAGCGGGTCCATACAATGAGCAGTTCTTC
CDR3: CSVGLAGPYNEQFF

V: TRBV2
size: .
J: TRBJ1-5
D: .
DNA: TGTGCCAGCAGTTATGGGGCCGAACAGCCCCAGCATTTT
CDR3: CASSYGAEQPQHF

V: TRBV19
size: .
J: TRBJ2-7
D: .
DNA: TGTGCCAGTAGCCAAACATCGACAGTATCCGAGCAGTACTTC
CDR3: CASSQTSTVSEQYF

V: TRBV19
size: .
J: TRBJ2-5
D: .
DNA: TGTGCCAGTAATCCCGGGATGAAGTACTTC
CDR3: CASNPGMKYF

V: TRBV27
size: .
J: TRBJ2-7
D: .
DNA: TGTGCCAGCAGGTCCAACTCCTACGAGCAGTACTTC
CDR3: CASRSNSYEQYF

V: TRBV28
size: .
J: TRBJ2-3
D: .
DNA: TGTGCCAGCAGTGTAGTTAGGGGTGGGGTTTGGACAGATACGCAGTATTTT
CDR3: CASSVVRGGVWTDTQYF

V: TRBV30
size: .
J: TRBJ1-1
D: TRBD1
DNA: TGTGCCTGGAGTACCAGGGGGCTGACTGAAGCTTTCTTT
CDR3: CAWSTRGLTEAFF